Only a few counts were recorded for the clone carrying this T cell receptor (beta chain). Antigen specificity is unknown. The CDR3 is 19 residues long. Per germline, CDR1 SEHNR and CDR2 FQNEAQ (reference sequence). Trimming took 5 bases from V and 2 from J; bases not matched to a gene: 17. The data stem from a study of blood T cells in healthy people across ages. Regarding the study as a whole: Estimates of total diversity, which came from one million sequenced T cells, were considered to be underestimates. Significant beta diversity loss was already apparent by age approximately 42, declining roughly linearly.

Primed by a sample-barcoded 5' primer and a J-beta primer mix, a second PCR proceeded for about 6 to 12 cycles. TCRdb called the 5' RACE reads again in MiXCR, with one record for every CDR3 protein. There are fewer than 800,000 distinct CDR3 sequences in the sample; 21% occur only once, and 3.5% to 4% lies in the top ten. The receptor was derived from a man between 65 and 85 years old in good health. This rearrangement joins TRBV7-9 to TRBJ2-2; 7 bases are shared with TRBD2. Sequenced: blood. CDR3 sequence: CASSPLPLAPEKNTGELFF. The CDR3 DNA reads as TGTGCCAGCAGCCCACTACCACTAGCGCCCGAGAAAAACACCGGGGAGCTGTTTTTT.